The next 23 T cell receptor beta chains were all read from a single sample in a study of blood T cell repertoires in COVID-19. TCRdb's copy holds only in-frame clones and misses some; the assay was immunoSEQ multiplex PCR. The table has around 69,000 clones, 81% seen once. Sequenced sample: peripheral blood. The receptor source for this set is a woman in her seventies with acute or convalescent COVID-19.

The rearrangement uses TRBV29-1 and TRBJ1-1; 9 nucleotides align to TRBD1. V shed 4 bases and J 5 bases; nucleotides not matched to a gene: 8. The CDR3 is made up of 14 amino acids. CDR1 is SQVTM, CDR2 ANQGSEA, per germline. The CDR3 sequence: CSVVGGQGRTEAFF. The CDR3 DNA reads as TGCAGCGTTGTGGGGGGACAGGGAAGAACTGAAGCTTTCTTT.

The chain uses TRBV3-1 (or the pseudogene TRBV3-2) and TRBJ2-1; 11 bases are shared with TRBD2. Germline V lookup: CDR1 LGHDT, CDR2 YNNKEL (reference sequence). The CDR3 totals 16 residues. The V and J ends lost 0 bases and 7 bases, in that order; junction bases with no gene match: 5. CDR3 amino acids: CASSQELAGGGNEQFF. The CDR3 DNA is TGTGCCAGCAGCCAAGAATTAGCGGGAGGGGGGAATGAGCAGTTCTTC.

The chain combines TRBV30 with TRBJ1-1; 8 bases line up with TRBD1. The CDR3 covers 12 residues. Germline V gene sequence: CDR1 GTSNPN, CDR2 SVGIG (reference sequence). The junction had 10 bases not matched to a gene; V was cut back by 5 bases and J by 11 bases. CDR3 nucleotide sequence: TGTGCCTGGGTAAACAGGGGGGTTAGGGCTTTCTTT. This codes for CAWVNRGVRAFF.

The chain couples TRBV5-5 to TRBJ2-1; D ambiguous. With 0 bases removed from V and 1 base from J, the gap between germline ends came to 8 bases. This CDR3 contains 15 residues. Per the germline V gene, CDR1 is SGHKS and CDR2 is YYEKEE (reference sequence). The CDR3 nucleotides read TGTGCCAGCAGCTTGGGGCCAGGTTCCTACAATGAGCAGTTCTTC. Its protein product is CASSLGPGSYNEQFF.

The chain employs TRBV23-1 and TRBJ2-7, with 7 positions matching TRBD1. TRBV23-1 is identified as an open reading frame with a role that is uncertain. This CDR3 is 22 amino acids long. Unmatched junction bases numbered 25, after V lost 2 bases and J lost 0 bases. The DNA of the CDR3 is TGCGCCAGCAGTCAAGGGGAAAAGGGGGCCCCCTTAGAGACGCGTCGCTCCTACGAGCAGTACTTC. Translating it yields CASSQGEKGAPLETRRSYEQYF.

This clone was detected only a few times. The chain combines TRBV11-2 with TRBJ2-3; TRBD2 matches at 14 bases. V lost 5 bases, J lost 1 base, and 5 bases stayed unmatched. Germline CDR1 reads SGHAT; CDR2 reads FQNNGV. This CDR3 has 17 amino acids. CDR3 amino acids: CASSPRLAGGGTDTQYF. The CDR3 DNA reads TGTGCCAGCAGCCCCCGACTAGCGGGAGGGGGCACAGATACGCAGTATTTT.

This clone appeared once. The chain joins TRBV19 to TRBJ2-7; D may be TRBD2 (5 bases). CDR3 length: 16 residues. CDR1 LNHDA and CDR2 SQIVND come from the germline V gene (reference sequence). V was pared by 4 bases and J by 0 bases, with 16 bases between. The CDR3 nucleotides are TGTGCCAGTAGTAATGAGGCGGGCCCGAGCTCCTACGAGCAGTACTTC. Residues: CASSNEAGPSSYEQYF.

This clone came up a few times. This chain uses TRBV2 with TRBJ2-7; TRBD2 matches at 13 bases. V gave up 6 bases and J gave up 1 base; unmatched junction bases: 6. This CDR3 region has 16 residues. Germline lookup yields CDR1 SNHLY and CDR2 FYNNEI. The CDR3 region is CASRPGLAGVSYEQYF. The CDR3, as DNA: TGTGCCAGCAGGCCCGGACTAGCGGGAGTTTCCTACGAGCAGTACTTC.

The chain carries TRBV30 and TRBJ2-7; 7 nucleotides match TRBD2. The germline CDR1 and CDR2 sequences are GTSNPN and SVGIG (reference sequence). The CDR3 has 16 residues. Germline trimming cut 3 bases from V and 4 bases from J; bases unmatched to any gene: 15. CDR3 residues: CAWSGLAATYRYEQYF. The CDR3 DNA follows: TGTGCCTGGAGCGGGCTAGCGGCTACATACCGTTACGAGCAGTACTTC. The whole variable domain, filled in from reference TRBV30 and TRBJ2-7, reads SQTIHQWPATLVQPVGSPLSLECTVEGTSNPNLYWYRQAAGRGLQLLFYSVGIGQISSEVPQNLSASRPQDRQFILSSKKLLLSDSGFYLCAWSGLAATYRYEQYFGPGTRLTVT.

V usage is TRBV11-2 and J usage is TRBJ1-6, with TRBD1 matching over 7 bases. V was clipped by 3 bases and J by 3 bases; unmatched bases: 2. Germline-derived CDR1 and CDR2 are SGHAT and FQNNGV. CDR3 size: 15 residues. The CDR3 protein is CASSFRQGYNSPLHF. CDR3 nucleotide sequence: TGTGCCAGCAGCTTTCGACAGGGCTATAATTCACCCCTCCACTTT.

The rearrangement links TRBV5-3 to TRBJ2-7; TRBD2 matches at 8 bases. TRBV5-3 is identified as an open reading frame with a role that is uncertain. J was trimmed by 3 bases and V by 5 bases; bases with no gene match: 13. The length of the CDR3 is 16 residues. The CDR3 loop is CARRGPGAGDFYEQYF. CDR3 nucleotide sequence: TGTGCCAGAAGGGGGCCTGGAGCGGGAGATTTCTACGAGCAGTACTTC.

This sequence joins TRBV7-6 and TRBJ2-2; 7 nucleotides align to TRBD1. The junction had 6 bases not matched to a gene; V was cut back by 2 bases and J by 0 bases. CDR3 length: 17 amino acids. Per the germline V gene, CDR1 is SGHVS and CDR2 is FNYEAQ. The CDR3 nucleotides read TGTGCCAGCAGCTTACTAGGGACAGCCTCGAACACCGGGGAGCTGTTTTTT. Translated, it gives CASSLLGTASNTGELFF.

This chain links TRBV19 with TRBJ2-3; D is ambiguous. The V gene lost 5 bases and the J gene lost 7 bases, with 10 bases spanning the gap. Germline V gene sequence: CDR1 LNHDA, CDR2 SQIVND (reference sequence). CDR3 length: 12 residues. The CDR3 DNA reads as TGTGCCAGTAGTCAACAAGTGCATACGCAGTATTTT. Its translation: CASSQQVHTQYF.

The table lists this clone with a few counts. CDR3 amino acids: CAISESQGGWFEKLFF. The CDR3 region has the DNA TGTGCCATCAGTGAGTCGCAAGGGGGCTGGTTTGAAAAACTGTTTTTT. The V and J genes are TRBV10-3 and TRBJ1-4; 7 nucleotides line up with TRBD1. CDR1 is ENHRY, CDR2 SYGVKD, per germline. V lost 0 bases to trimming and J lost 7 bases; unmatched junction nucleotides: 8. The CDR3 is 16 residues long.

The chain couples TRBV7-2 to TRBJ2-7; tentatively, D is TRBD1 (5 bases). CDR3 length equals 14 residues. Germline V lookup: CDR1 SGHTA, CDR2 FQGNSA. With 1 base removed from V and 0 bases from J, the gap between germline ends came to 7 bases. The CDR3 DNA reads TGTGCCAGCAGCTTAGAGACAGCCTCCTACGAGCAGTACTTC. It codes for CASSLETASYEQYF.

This chain uses TRBV29-1 with TRBJ2-1, with 7 nucleotides matching TRBD1. J lost 9 bases, V lost 4 bases, and 6 bases had no gene match. Per germline, CDR1 SQVTM and CDR2 ANQGSEA. The CDR3 has 12 residues. This chain's CDR3 is CSVVGGWGEQFF. The DNA for the CDR3 is TGCAGCGTTGTAGGGGGCTGGGGTGAGCAGTTCTTC.

The CDR3 region is CASSTLDRGNQPQHF. As DNA, the CDR3 is TGTGCCAGCAGCACTCTCGACAGGGGAAATCAGCCCCAGCATTTT. V gene TRBV6-5 combines with J gene TRBJ1-5; 8 positions agree with TRBD1. After removal of 6 bases from V and 4 bases from J, the junction contained 8 bases not matched to a gene. Germline values: CDR1 MNHEY, CDR2 SVGAGI. The CDR3 is made up of 15 amino acids.

This clone was seen only once. The chain carries TRBV11-2 and TRBJ1-3, with 8 nucleotides matching TRBD1. Germline V CDR1 and CDR2: SGHAT, FQNNGV. CDR3 length: 16 residues. The junction had 5 bases not matched to a gene; V was cut back by 4 bases and J by 0 bases. CDR3 protein: CASSSQGASSGNTIYF. The CDR3 region has the DNA TGTGCCAGCAGCTCTCAGGGGGCGAGCTCTGGAAACACCATATATTTT. Combining the CDR3 with reference TRBV11-2 and TRBJ1-3 gives the whole variable domain EAGVAQSPRYKIIEKRQSVAFWCNPISGHATLYWYQQILGQGPKLLIQFQNNGVVDDSQLPKDRFSAERLKGVDSTLKIQPAKLEDSAVYLCASSSQGASSGNTIYFGEGSWLTVV.

V and J are TRBV6-6 and TRBJ1-6; 7 bases map to TRBD1. CDR3 length: 14 residues. Germline values: CDR1 MNHNY, CDR2 SVGAGI (reference sequence). Losses at the gene ends were 5 bases for V and 7 bases for J; bases not matched to a gene: 5. The CDR3 region has the DNA TGTGCCAGCAGTCTACAGGGGAGAAATTCACCCCTCCACTTT. Its protein is CASSLQGRNSPLHF.

J is TRBJ1-3 and V is TRBV4-1, with TRBD1 matching 7 bases. Germline lookup yields CDR1 MGHRA and CDR2 YSYEKL. This CDR3 comprises 15 residues. V was clipped by 2 bases and J by 4 bases; unmatched bases: 5. For the CDR3, the DNA is TGCGCCAGCAGCCAAAACAGGGGTTCGGGAAACACCATATATTTT. Protein sequence: CASSQNRGSGNTIYF.

This sequence joins TRBV7-3 and TRBJ2-5; D remains unclear. The CDR3 runs 14 residues. V was pared by 5 bases and J by 2 bases, with 12 bases between. The V gene's germline CDR1 is SGHTA and CDR2 FQGTGA. CDR3 sequence (DNA): TGTGCCAGCAGCCCAGGAACGTATCAAGAGACCCAGTACTTC. Translated: CASSPGTYQETQYF.

The V and J genes are TRBV2 and TRBJ1-4; possibly TRBD1 for D (6 bases). Germline V CDR1 and CDR2: SNHLY, FYNNEI. V was trimmed by 8 bases and J by 1 base, leaving 14 bases between them. This CDR3 spans 15 amino acids. Here the CDR3 DNA reads TGTGCCAGCGCCTCAGGACAGAAAACTAATGAAAAACTGTTTTTT. Protein product: CASASGQKTNEKLFF.

The chain has TRBV4-1 and TRBJ2-4; the match to TRBD2 covers 7 bases. Germline-derived CDR1 and CDR2 are MGHRA and YSYEKL. The CDR3 consists of 16 residues. V was clipped by 4 bases and J by 6 bases; unmatched bases: 12. For the CDR3, the DNA is TGCGCCAGCAGCCGTCAAGATGATAGCGGGCTAAACATTCAGTACTTC. Translating it yields CASSRQDDSGLNIQYF.